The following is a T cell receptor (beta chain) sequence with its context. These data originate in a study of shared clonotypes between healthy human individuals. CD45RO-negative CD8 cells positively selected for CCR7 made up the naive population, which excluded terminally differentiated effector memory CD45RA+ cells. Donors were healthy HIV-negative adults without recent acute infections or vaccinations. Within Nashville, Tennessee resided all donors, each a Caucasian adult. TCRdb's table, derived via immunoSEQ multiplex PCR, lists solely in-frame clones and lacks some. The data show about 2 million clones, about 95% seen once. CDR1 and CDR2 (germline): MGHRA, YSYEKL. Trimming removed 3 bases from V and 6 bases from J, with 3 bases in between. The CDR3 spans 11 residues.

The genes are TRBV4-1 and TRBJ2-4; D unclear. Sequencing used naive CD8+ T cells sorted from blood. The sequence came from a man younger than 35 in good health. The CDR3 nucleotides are TGCGCCAGCAGCCACCTAAACATTCAGTACTTC. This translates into CASSHLNIQYF.